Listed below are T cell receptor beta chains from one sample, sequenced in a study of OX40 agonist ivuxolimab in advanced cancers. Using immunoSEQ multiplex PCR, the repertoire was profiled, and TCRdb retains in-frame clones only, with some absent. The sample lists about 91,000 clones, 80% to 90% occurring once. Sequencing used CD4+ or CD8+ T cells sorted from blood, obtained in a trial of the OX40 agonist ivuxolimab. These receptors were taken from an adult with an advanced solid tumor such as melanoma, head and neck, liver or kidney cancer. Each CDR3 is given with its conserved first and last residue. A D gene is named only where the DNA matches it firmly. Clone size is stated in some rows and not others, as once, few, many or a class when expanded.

CASRYATGDSYGYTF	TGTGCCAGCCGATACGCCACAGGGGACTCCTATGGCTACACCTTC	TRBD1	TRBV5-6	TRBJ1-2	NA
CASSEPGGAQHF	TGCGCCAGCAGTGAGCCTGGGGGGGCCCAGCATTTT	NA	TRBV10-1	TRBJ1-5	NA
CASSLSGGVEPQHF	TGTGCCAGCAGCTTATCAGGGGGCGTCGAGCCCCAGCATTTT	TRBD1	TRBV7-2	TRBJ1-5	NA
CASNLAGGQETQYF	TGTGCCAGCAACCTAGCGGGGGGACAAGAGACCCAGTACTTC	TRBD2	TRBV28	TRBJ2-5	NA
CAWSVGRPGRNTEAFF	TGTGCCTGGAGTGTCGGCCGCCCCGGGCGGAACACTGAAGCTTTCTTT	NA	TRBV30	TRBJ1-1	NA
CASSLEGNSNQPQHF	TGCGCCAGCAGCTTGGAGGGAAACAGCAATCAGCCCCAGCATTTT	NA	TRBV5-1	TRBJ1-5	many
CASSPGRAVLSTDTQYF	TGTGCCAGCAGCCCCGGGAGGGCAGTCCTCAGCACAGATACGCAGTATTTT	TRBD2	TRBV7-9	TRBJ2-3	NA
CASSPSGGESSPLHF	TGTGCCAGCAGTCCCTCGGGGGGGGAAAGTTCACCCCTCCACTTT	NA	TRBV28	TRBJ1-6	NA
CASTGQSTGELFF	TGTGCCAGCACCGGACAGAGCACCGGGGAGCTGTTTTTT	NA	TRBV9	TRBJ2-2	NA
CASSRRRELLF	TGTGCCAGCAGCAGGAGGCGGGAGTTACTCTTC	TRBD2	TRBV5-6	TRBJ2-1	few
CASSPSGTRGSFGELFF	TGTGCCAGCAGCCCCTCAGGGACTAGAGGTAGTTTCGGGGAGCTGTTTTTT	TRBD2	TRBV7-2	TRBJ2-2	NA
CASAVQEGNSPLHF	TGTGCCAGCGCGGTACAGGAGGGTAATTCACCCCTCCACTTT	NA	TRBV2	TRBJ1-6	once
CASSPQTILRETTEAFF	TGTGCCAGCTCACCACAAACGATATTACGGGAAACCACTGAAGCTTTCTTT	NA	TRBV18	TRBJ1-1	NA
CAVMEGYSGNTIYF	TGTGCCGTTATGGAGGGGTACTCTGGAAACACCATATATTTT	NA	TRBV6-1	TRBJ1-3	NA
CASSADSAGEQYF	TGTGCCAGCAGCGCGGACAGTGCGGGGGAGCAGTACTTC	NA	TRBV7-9	TRBJ2-7	once
CASSSHSGNANTGELFF	TGCGCCAGCAGCTCACATAGCGGGAACGCGAACACCGGGGAGCTGTTTTTT	TRBD2	TRBV4-3	TRBJ2-2	NA
CASSPQGNTEAFF	TGCGCCAGCAGCCCGCAGGGGAACACTGAAGCTTTCTTT	NA	TRBV5-4	TRBJ1-1	NA
CASSSYDRNTEAFF	TGTGCCAGCAGCTCCTATGACAGAAACACTGAAGCTTTCTTT	NA	TRBV7-9	TRBJ1-1	few
CASSMTGAGNTIYF	TGTGCCAGTAGCATGACAGGGGCTGGAAACACCATATATTTT	TRBD1	TRBV19	TRBJ1-3	NA
CARSVTRLAGDTSTDTQYF	TGTGCCAGAAGCGTAACCCGACTAGCGGGGGATACTAGCACAGATACGCAGTATTTT	TRBD2	TRBV5-3	TRBJ2-3	once
CASRAGLNTGELFF	TGTGCCAGCAGGGCGGGGCTGAACACCGGGGAGCTGTTTTTT	NA	TRBV9	TRBJ2-2	NA
CASGLVLGRGIDQPQHF	TGTGCTAGTGGTTTGGTACTAGGCAGAGGCATAGATCAGCCCCAGCATTTT	NA	TRBV12-5	TRBJ1-5	NA
CASSRDRGGSPLHF	TGTGCCAGCAGCCGGGACAGGGGGGGGTCACCCCTCCACTTT	TRBD1	TRBV14	TRBJ1-6	NA